This T cell receptor (beta chain) came from a study of regulatory T cells in long-lasting Graves disease. Study in general: Freshly diagnosed Graves' patients had used antithyroid drugs for under 3 months. Whole-study results and caveats: When disease was persistent, TRBV28, TRBJ1-2 and TRBJ2-5 were the favored segments.

With iRepertoire HTBI primers and Arm-PCR of CDR3 regions, TCR beta libraries were built. TCRdb reprocessed the multiplex PCR reads via MiXCR and lists one record per CDR3 protein. The sample carries around 500,000 distinct CDR3 sequences, more than 10% recorded once. This clonotype appeared many times. Antigen unknown. The time point denotes: newly diagnosed GD, antithyroid drugs for less than 3 months. RNA extracted from PBMCs served as the sequencing template. The V end lost 3 bases, the J end lost 3 bases, and 6 bases lay between the germline ends. Germline CDR1 is WNHNN and CDR2 is SYGVQD (reference sequence). This CDR3 comprises 12 residues. The same specimen was also included in a second study, on T cells in Graves' hyperthyroidism and ophthalmopathy.

The V and J genes are TRBV10-1 and TRBJ2-7; D is ambiguous. The sequenced sample was peripheral blood mononuclear cells (PBMCs), obtained at new diagnosis, from a patient treated with antithyroid drugs. The TCR was taken from a woman between 25 and 40 years old with Graves disease. The CDR3: CASSDPGYEQYF. CDR3 bases: TGCGCCAGCAGTGATCCCGGCTACGAGCAGTACTTC.